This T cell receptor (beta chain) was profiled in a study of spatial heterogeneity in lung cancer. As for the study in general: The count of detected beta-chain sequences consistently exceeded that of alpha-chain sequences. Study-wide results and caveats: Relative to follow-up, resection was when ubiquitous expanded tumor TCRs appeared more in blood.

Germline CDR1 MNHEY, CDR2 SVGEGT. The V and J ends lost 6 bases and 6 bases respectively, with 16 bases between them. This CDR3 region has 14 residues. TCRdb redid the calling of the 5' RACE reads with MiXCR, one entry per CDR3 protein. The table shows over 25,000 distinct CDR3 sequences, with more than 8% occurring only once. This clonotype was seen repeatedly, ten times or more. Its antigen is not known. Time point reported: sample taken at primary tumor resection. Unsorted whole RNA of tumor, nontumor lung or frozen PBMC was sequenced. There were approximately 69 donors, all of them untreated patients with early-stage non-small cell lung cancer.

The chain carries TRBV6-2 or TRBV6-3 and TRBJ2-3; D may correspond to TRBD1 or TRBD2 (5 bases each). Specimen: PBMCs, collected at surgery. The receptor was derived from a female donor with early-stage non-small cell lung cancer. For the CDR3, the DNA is TGTGCCAGCAGACCAGGACGGGGCCGGGATACGCAGTATTTT. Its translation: CASRPGRGRDTQYF.